This T cell receptor (beta chain) is drawn from a study of T cell repertoires in cytomegalovirus infection. Study as a whole: It was the public TCR beta signatures that indicated both CMV infection and matching HLA type.

Study-level findings and limits: The ex vivo response was dominated by HLA-C-restricted CMV-specific TCR beta clonotypes. Carriage of CMV together with the relevant HLA was identifiable through cumulative public TCR beta family frequency.

The CDR3 is 15 amino acids. CDR1 is DFQATT, CDR2 SNEGSKA, per germline (reference sequence). V lost 5 bases and J 1 base, leaving 17 bases between the germline ends. MiXCR was run by TCRdb on the reads, yielding one entry per CDR3 protein. In the table there are around 230,000 distinct CDR3 sequences, about 7% of which are singletons. The table lists this clonotype with many counts. As yet, its antigen is unknown. V usage is TRBV20-1 and J usage is TRBJ1-1; D might be TRBD1 (6 bases). The specimen was PBMCs. The clonotype comes from a human donor in good health (CMV status not recorded). Some clones in this sample may be carry-over from other donors' samples. The CDR3 here is CSAPKPRQANTEAFF. DNA of the CDR3: TGCAGTGCTCCCAAGCCGCGACAGGCGAACACTGAAGCTTTCTTT.